This T cell receptor beta chain was identified in a study of blood T cell repertoires in COVID-19. Study as a whole: Sites across the United States, Italy and Spain contributed samples from acute and convalescent COVID-19.

The authors' processing: Estimation of nucleated cell counts was performed using reference gene primer amplification. Sequenced by immunoSEQ multiplex PCR; TCRdb stores in-frame clones only, minus some. For V, J and clone size, that table is used; D and trimming come from the DNA. The repertoire consists of tens of thousands of clones, with over 75% occurring once and the leading ten covering under 30%. The CDR3 length is 14 residues. Germline V gene lookup returns CDR1 SGHVS and CDR2 FNYEAQ. V gave up 2 bases and J gave up 4 bases; unmatched junction bases: 4. This receptor was identified in a human donor in a cohort sampled during active COVID-19. Sequencing was done on a sample of peripheral blood. The rearrangement uses TRBV7-6 and TRBJ2-7, with 8 bases aligning to TRBD1. The chain's CDR3 is CASSLIQGDYEQYF. As DNA, the CDR3 is TGTGCCAGCAGCTTAATACAGGGGGATTACGAGCAGTACTTC.